The clone carrying this TCR beta chain was seen a handful of times. This entry is derived from a study of T cells after yellow fever vaccination. After removal of 4 bases from V and 1 base from J, the junction contained 5 bases not matched to a gene. The CDR3 totals 15 residues. A single record per CDR3 protein comes from TCRdb applying MiXCR to the 5' RACE reads. The repertoire includes under 300,000 distinct CDR3 sequences, roughly 7.2% of them detected once, and roughly 0.9% sits in the top ten. The sequenced sample was CD4+ T cells sorted from PBMCs, obtained 15 days after the yellow fever booster vaccination. V gene TRBV23-1 combines with J gene TRBJ2-3; 7 bases agree with TRBD2. TRBV23-1 is identified as an open reading frame with a role that is uncertain. The sequence was collected from a man in his thirties or forties who received the YFV17D yellow fever vaccine. CDR3 in DNA: TGCGCCAGCAGTCTAGCTAGCGGCGGCACAGATACGCAGTATTTT. This sequence encodes CASSLASGGTDTQYF.